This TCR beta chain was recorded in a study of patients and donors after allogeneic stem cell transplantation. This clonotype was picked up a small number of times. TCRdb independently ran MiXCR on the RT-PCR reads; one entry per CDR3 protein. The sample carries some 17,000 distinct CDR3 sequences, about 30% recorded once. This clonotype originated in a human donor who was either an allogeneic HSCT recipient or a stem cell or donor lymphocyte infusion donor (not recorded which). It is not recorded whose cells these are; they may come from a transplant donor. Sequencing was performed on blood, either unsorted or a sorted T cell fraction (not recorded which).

The DNA for the CDR3 is TGTGCCACCAGTGATTTGCGTGGTGGAATCTATGGCTACACCTTC. Translation: CATSDLRGGIYGYTF. This chain joins TRBV24-1 and TRBJ1-2, with D hard to call. This CDR3 is 15 amino acids long. Germline CDR1 KGHDR, CDR2 SFDVKD. Trimming left V 0 bases short and J 4 bases short, with 11 bases between.